What follows are 23 T cell receptor beta chains derived from one specimen sequenced in a study of T cell repertoires in cytomegalovirus infection. The antigens of these receptors remain unknown. TCRdb called the reads again in MiXCR, with one record for every CDR3 protein. The profile shows fewer than 900,000 distinct CDR3 sequences, 25% to 35% of them singletons. Sequenced here: cultured CD8+ T cells from PBMCs, sampled from culture after CMV antigen stimulation. The receptors were sampled from a human donor in good health (CMV status not recorded). Some clones in this sample may be carry-over from other donors' samples.

CDR3 protein: CASGSGQPQHF. CDR3 sequence (DNA): TGTGCTAGTGGTTCCGGTCAGCCCCAGCATTTT. The chain recombines TRBV12-5 with TRBJ1-5, with D unclear. This CDR3 has 11 amino acids. The germline CDR1 and CDR2 sequences are LGHNT and FRNRAP. V was cut by 4 bases and J by 6 bases, with 4 bases left in between.

Only one count was recorded for this clonotype. V usage is TRBV25-1 and J usage is TRBJ2-7; 7 positions match TRBD1. Unmatched junction bases numbered 7, after V lost 6 bases and J lost 5 bases. This CDR3 region has 13 residues. Germline V gives CDR1 MGHDK, CDR2 SYGVNS. The CDR3: CASRTGMGDEQYV. The CDR3 DNA reads as TGTGCCAGCAGGACAGGGATGGGGGACGAGCAGTACGTC.

The gene calls are TRBV6-6 and TRBJ2-3; 14 bases fit TRBD2. The CDR3 is 19 residues long. The germline gives CDR1 MNHNY, CDR2 SVGAGI (reference sequence). V gave up 0 bases and J gave up 2 bases; unmatched junction bases: 7. CDR3: CASSYSRGTSGRYTDTQYF. CDR3 sequence (DNA): TGTGCCAGCAGTTACTCGCGGGGGACTAGCGGGAGATACACAGATACGCAGTATTTT.

This clonotype was counted many times. The chain is built from TRBV7-2 and TRBJ1-2, with 9 bases fitting TRBD1. In germline, CDR1 is SGHTA, CDR2 FQGNSA. The CDR3 is made up of 15 amino acids. Unmatched junction bases numbered 4, after V lost 5 bases and J lost 0 bases. The CDR3, as DNA: TGTGCCAGCAGCGAGGACAGGGGTTCTAACTATGGCTACACCTTC. This encodes CASSEDRGSNYGYTF.

Many counts were recorded for this clonotype. V is TRBV4-1 and J is TRBJ1-5, with D unclear. The CDR3 has 17 amino acids. V lost 0 bases and J lost 2, with 14 bases in between. Germline CDR1 MGHRA, CDR2 YSYEKL. The CDR3 DNA reads as TGCGCCAGCAGCCAAGATCCGGAGGGCGCGGGCAATCAGCCCCAGCATTTT. Its translation is CASSQDPEGAGNQPQHF.

The table lists this clonotype with many counts. CDR3 DNA: TGTGCCAGCAGCCATTACGCGGGTTCCTACGAGCAGTACGTC. It encodes CASSHYAGSYEQYV. This rearrangement joins TRBV7-9 to TRBJ2-7; tentative D call: TRBD2 (5 bases). Germline CDR1 and CDR2: SEHNR and FQNEAQ (reference sequence). V was shortened by 5 bases and J by 1 base, with 12 bases between the two germline ends. This CDR3 region has 14 residues.

The chain combines TRBV20-1 with TRBJ2-3; TRBD2 might be the D (6 bases). The V gene lost 5 bases and the J gene lost 1 base, with 13 bases spanning the gap. Per the germline V gene, CDR1 is DFQATT and CDR2 is SNEGSKA (reference sequence). The CDR3 totals 14 residues. The CDR3 is CSAVPGGGTDTQYF. The CDR3 DNA reads TGCAGTGCTGTCCCCGGAGGGGGCACAGATACGCAGTATTTT.

CDR3 sequence (DNA): TGTGCCAGCAGCCCCAGACAGGGCTACTACGAGCAGTACGTC. This translates into CASSPRQGYYEQYV. The rearrangement uses TRBV6-2 or TRBV6-3 and TRBJ2-7, with TRBD1 identical over 7 bases. Germline CDR1 is MNHEY and CDR2 is SVGEGT. The CDR3 is 14 amino acids. J was trimmed by 3 bases and V by 6 bases; bases with no gene match: 8.

The chain carries TRBV7-9 and TRBJ1-6; D unclear. The CDR3 has 16 amino acids. Trimming pared 3 bases from V and 10 bases from J, leaving 19 bases between. Germline V CDR1 and CDR2: SEHNR, FQNEAQ (reference sequence). Written as DNA, the CDR3 is TGTGCCAGCAGCTTGGGGTCGACTCCCGAGGGATCACCCCTCCACTTT. Protein product: CASSLGSTPEGSPLHF.

V is TRBV7-9 and J is TRBJ2-6; a weak D match, TRBD1 (5 bases). Per germline, CDR1 SEHNR and CDR2 FQNEAQ (reference sequence). The CDR3 loop spans 15 amino acids. Trimming removed 5 bases at V and 0 bases at J, with 8 bases between. As DNA, the CDR3 is TGTGCCAGCAGCCGGACATTCTCTGGGGCCAACGTCCTGACTTTC. It specifies CASSRTFSGANVLTF.

In this sample, this clonotype turned up a few times. This chain links TRBV3-1 with TRBJ2-5; the match to TRBD2 covers 9 bases. Germline V gene sequence: CDR1 LGHDT, CDR2 YNNKEL (reference sequence). The length of the CDR3 is 16 residues. V was pared by 4 bases and J by 0 bases, with 6 bases of the junction left unmatched. CDR3 amino acids: CASSPQRGVYQETQYF. The CDR3 coding sequence is TGTGCCAGCAGCCCACAGCGGGGGGTGTACCAAGAGACCCAGTACTTC.

V and J are TRBV2 and TRBJ2-5, with D possibly matching TRBD1 (5 bases). Germline assignment: CDR1 SNHLY and CDR2 FYNNEI. Trimming took 5 bases from V and 4 from J, leaving 11 bases between them. The CDR3 extends over 13 amino acids. The CDR3 nucleotides read TGTGCCAGCAGTTTTTTGACAGCAGAGACCCAGTACTTC. This sequence encodes CASSFLTAETQYF.

This clonotype was seen at least ten times. The rearrangement links TRBV7-2 to TRBJ2-4; no reliable D call. The CDR3 length is 13 residues. Germline-derived CDR1 and CDR2 are SGHTA and FQGNSA. The V end lost 5 bases, the J end lost 0 bases, and 5 bases lay between the germline ends. CDR3 nucleotides: TGTGCCAGCAGCACTCCAGCCAAAAACATTCAGTACTTC. It is translated as CASSTPAKNIQYF.

This clonotype was found once. At one of its ends the junction is not consistent with the germline gene, which may arise from a read error. The chain joins TRBV12-3 or TRBV12-4 to TRBJ2-7, with 7 positions matching TRBD2. The length of the CDR3 is 14 residues. CDR3 nucleotides: TGTGCCTGCAGCTTCCGGGGGGTGACCTACGAGCAGTACTTC. Translation gives CACSFRGVTYEQYF.

This chain connects TRBV4-3 to TRBJ2-3; 12 bases map to TRBD2. J was trimmed by 4 bases and V by 0 bases; bases with no gene match: 8. CDR3 length equals 18 residues. In germline, CDR1 is LGHNA, CDR2 YSLEER. The DNA of the CDR3 is TGCGCCAGCAGCCAAGATTCACCTAGCGGGGGGGTGGCAGATACGCAGTATTTT. It specifies CASSQDSPSGGVADTQYF.

V is TRBV9 and J is TRBJ1-1; D ambiguous. Germline CDR1 is SGDLS and CDR2 is YYNGEE. The CDR3 consists of 13 residues. V was clipped by 2 bases and J by 1 base, with 6 bases between them. DNA of the CDR3: TGTGCCAGCAGCGTTACACAGAACACTGAAGCTTTCTTT. It is translated as CASSVTQNTEAFF. The full variable domain, rest sourced from reference TRBV9 and TRBJ1-1, is DSGVTQTPKHLITATGQRVTLRCSPRSGDLSVYWYQQSLDQGLQFLIQYYNGEERAKGNILERFSAQQFPDLHSELNLSSLELGDSALYFCASSVTQNTEAFFGQGTRLTVV.

Only a few counts were recorded for this clonotype. The chain has TRBV5-6 and TRBJ1-1; TRBD1 agrees at 10 bases. J gave up 1 base and V 2 bases, and 5 bases lay outside the gene matches. The CDR3 runs 16 residues. CDR1 is SGHDT and CDR2 is YYEEEE in the germline V gene. The DNA of the CDR3 is TGTGCCAGCAGCTTAGACAGGGGGCTGGGGAACACTGAAGCTTTCTTT. Its protein is CASSLDRGLGNTEAFF.

The chain uses TRBV13 and TRBJ1-2; TRBD1 matches at 9 bases. The germline CDR1 and CDR2 sequences are PRHDT and FYEKMQ (reference sequence). CDR3 length: 14 residues. The J segment lost 8 bases and the V segment lost 5 bases, leaving 9 bases of the junction unmatched. The CDR3 coding sequence is TGTGCCAGCAGCCACCGGGACAGGGAGTTGGGCTACACCTTC. This translates into CASSHRDRELGYTF.

This clonotype was counted only a few times. V gene TRBV7-2 combines with J gene TRBJ2-7; D perhaps matches TRBD1 (5 bases). Trimming cost V 2 bases and J 3 bases, with 11 bases left between them. From germline, CDR1 is SGHTA and CDR2 FQGNSA. This CDR3 spans 14 amino acids. The CDR3 reads CASSLNRPNYEQYF. In nucleotides, the CDR3 is TGTGCCAGCAGCTTAAACAGGCCGAACTACGAGCAGTACTTC.

The sample holds a few counts of this clonotype. The rearrangement uses TRBV11-3 and TRBJ1-1; possible D gene TRBD1, 5 bases. V shed 4 bases and J shed 1 base, with 22 bases lying between them. Per the germline V gene, CDR1 is SGHNT and CDR2 is YENEEA. The CDR3 runs to 18 residues. The CDR3 protein is CASSSRPTGPFPNTEAFF. Here the CDR3 DNA reads TGTGCCAGCAGCTCCCGCCCCACAGGCCCTTTCCCGAACACTGAAGCTTTCTTT.

The rearrangement links TRBV28 to TRBJ1-1; D gene uncertain. Between the trimmed V and J ends, which lost 2 bases and 3 bases, there was a span of 16 bases. CDR3 length equals 16 residues. CDR1 and CDR2 (germline): MDHEN, SYDVKM. CDR3 residues: CASSLNLGFWDTEAFF. DNA for the CDR3: TGTGCCAGCAGTTTAAATCTAGGGTTTTGGGACACTGAAGCTTTCTTT.

The chain is built from TRBV19 and TRBJ1-2; a weak D match, TRBD1 (6 bases). The V gene lost 5 bases and the J gene lost 8 bases, with 15 bases spanning the gap. Germline V lookup: CDR1 LNHDA, CDR2 SQIVND (reference sequence). The CDR3 totals 13 residues. The CDR3 loop is CASSSSGTFGYTF. In DNA, the CDR3 is TGTGCCAGTAGTTCCTCCGGGACATTCGGCTACACCTTC.

This clonotype was detected a few times. The chain carries TRBV11-2 and TRBJ1-6, with D unclear. CDR1 is SGHAT and CDR2 is FQNNGV in the germline V gene. The CDR3 loop spans 13 amino acids. Trimming took off 3 bases at V and 10 bases at J, with 10 bases between the two ends. The CDR3 sequence: CASSLNPRSPLHF. The CDR3, as DNA: TGTGCCAGCAGCTTGAATCCAAGATCACCCCTCCACTTT. The full variable domain, completed using reference TRBV11-2 and TRBJ1-6, is EAGVAQSPRYKIIEKRQSVAFWCNPISGHATLYWYQQILGQGPKLLIQFQNNGVVDDSQLPKDRFSAERLKGVDSTLKIQPAKLEDSAVYLCASSLNPRSPLHFGNGTRLTVT.